The clone carrying this TCR beta chain was seen more than once but under ten times. The data are from a study of T cell repertoires in cytomegalovirus infection. One entry per CDR3 protein, called by TCRdb with MiXCR from the reads. The table includes approximately 550,000 distinct CDR3 sequences, 16% detected once. Germline lookup yields CDR1 SGHRS and CDR2 YFSETQ. Trimming left V 0 bases short and J 1 base short, with 10 bases between. There are 15 residues in the CDR3. This clonotype was sampled from a human donor in good health (CMV status not recorded). Some clones in this sample may be carry-over from other donors' samples. The sample was CD8+ T cells from PBMCs. The chain carries TRBV5-1 and TRBJ1-1; D is undetermined. CDR3 region: CASSLAGPQNTEAFF. The CDR3 DNA reads as TGCGCCAGCAGCTTGGCCGGGCCGCAGAACACTGAAGCTTTCTTT. Complete variable domain (other parts from reference TRBV5-1 and TRBJ1-1): KAGVTQTPRYLIKTRGQQVTLSCSPISGHRSVSWYQQTPGQGLQFLFEYFSETQRNKGNFPGRFSGRQFSNSRSEMNVSTLELGDSALYLCASSLAGPQNTEAFFGQGTRLTVV.